This is a list of T cell receptor beta chains from one sample in a study of blood T cell repertoires in COVID-19. TCRdb keeps only in-frame clones here, not all; method: immunoSEQ multiplex PCR. The sample shows 110,000 to 150,000 clones, around 77% of them seen only once. The sequenced sample consisted of peripheral blood. Every receptor here comes from a man between 50 and 59 years old with active or convalescent COVID-19. CDR3s include the opening cysteine and the closing phenylalanine or tryptophan. Expanded clones get a size class; other rows say once, few or many, or leave the size out.

TRBJ2-2 - TRBV5-1 CASSLTGTNTGELFF
TRBJ2-1 - TRBV11-3 CASSLDSSYNEQFF
TRBJ1-2 - TRBV20-1 CSASVGQGSGYTF
TRBJ2-5 - TRBV29-1 CSVAGQARSQYF
TRBJ1-3 - TRBV6-5 CASRGPPERTIYF
TRBJ2-2 - TRBV7-3 CASSLQGIETGELFF
TRBJ1-4 - TRBV10-3 CATESTRGDQGKLFF
TRBJ2-3 few TRBV28 CASSFGGNTDTQYF
TRBJ2-5 - TRBV19 CASSTLSSTQETQYF
TRBJ1-2 - TRBV5-5 CASSWPGTGGGGYTF
TRBJ1-2 - TRBV28 CASSRQGSGYGYTF
TRBJ1-1 - TRBV14 CASSLNGLNTEAFF
TRBJ2-5 - TRBV30 CAWSVRGETQYF
TRBJ1-3 - TRBV7-2 CASSSSRLSGNTIYF
TRBJ2-1 - TRBV28 CASSSGLAALSYNEQFF
TRBJ2-3 - TRBV11-1 CASSSGQGGTDTQYF
TRBJ1-5 few TRBV19 CASSIVTGSNQPQHF
TRBJ2-3 - TRBV29-1 CSVSPGLRTDTQYF
TRBJ1-5 - TRBV3-1/TRBV3-2 CASSQTGDNQPQHF
TRBJ2-1 - TRBV25-1 CASSAWTLGTRYNEQFF
TRBJ2-1 - TRBV19 CASSNGLGKGGTYNEQFF
TRBJ1-6 few TRBV28 CASRLAGYNSPLHF
TRBJ2-3 - TRBV28 CASSLPGGTGTDTQYF
TRBJ1-2 - TRBV20-1 CTAPGLYGYTF
TRBJ1-1 once TRBV28 CASSSEREAFF
TRBJ1-2 - TRBV5-6 CASSVQGAYGYTF
TRBJ1-6 - TRBV7-2 CASRSIVVTSSYNSPLHF
TRBJ1-2 few TRBV7-9 CASSSGQGADGYTF
TRBJ2-7 - TRBV10-3 CAISGGTSGVYEQYF
TRBJ1-3 - TRBV28 CASSLLGPGTGNTIYF
TRBJ1-5 once TRBV6-5 CASSSRGGGREPQHF
TRBJ2-3 once TRBV19 CASSKDREGTDTQYF
TRBJ1-5 few TRBV3-1/TRBV3-2 CASSQVRSEPQHF
TRBJ2-7 - TRBV27 CASSFQIHYEQYF
TRBJ2-2 many TRBV7-8 CASSLPDRYTGELFF
TRBJ2-7 - TRBV7-6 CASTSTGDPSGAYEQYF
TRBJ1-6 few TRBV28 CASSPPGTGTNSPLHF
TRBJ1-2 - TRBV21-1 CASTPGANYGYTF
TRBJ1-1 few TRBV27 CASTFSQGTEAFF
TRBJ2-1 - TRBV2 CASRILAGGSYNEQFF